This T cell receptor beta chain was recorded in a study of regulatory T cells in long-lasting Graves disease. The study, taken as a whole, reports: What was studied was peripheral blood only, and not thyroid tissue. Among the persistent patients, 2,500 to 3,000 public clonotypes were shared, more than the 850 to 1,000 shared among new patients.

Arm-PCR of CDR3 regions and iRepertoire HTBI primers were the basis on which TCR beta libraries were built. TCRdb independently ran MiXCR on the multiplex PCR reads; one entry per CDR3 protein. The repertoire holds 650,000 to 700,000 distinct CDR3 sequences, with around 32% as singletons. Remarks on this clonotype: The antigen remains undetermined.

Sample time point: persistent/refractory GD, antithyroid drugs over 5 years with positive TRAb. Following extraction of RNA from PBMCs, that RNA was used to make the TCR library. Peripheral blood, about 10 milliliters per patient, was collected in EDTA tubes. Sequencing used peripheral blood mononuclear cells (PBMCs), obtained when the disease was refractory, from a patient treated with antithyroid drugs. This sequence originates from a female donor with Graves disease.

The CDR3 DNA follows: TGTGCCAGCAGCGCCGGGACTAGGCGCACAGATACGCAGTATTTT. Its translation: CASSAGTRRTDTQYF. The V gene is TRBV11-2, the J gene TRBJ2-3; 8 bases agree with TRBD2. V gave up 5 bases and J gave up 1 base; unmatched junction bases: 5. This CDR3 spans 15 amino acids. The germline gives CDR1 SGHAT, CDR2 FQNNGV.